This T cell receptor (beta chain) was recovered during a study of blood T cell repertoires in COVID-19 (TCRdb year 2020). Describing the broader study: Samples from collaborators originated in the United States, Italy and Spain and spanned both the acute and convalescent phases of COVID-19. The prospective study material was composed of cDNA or gDNA derived from T cells, B-cell-depleted T cells, or PBMCs. Subjects who had been exposed to COVID-19, were actively infected with it, or had recovered from it provided the deeply sampled blood TCRbeta repertoires that made up the dataset. A freely available public database, intended as a resource for researchers studying the immune response to SARS-CoV-2, is where the repertoires were released. The samples were drawn from two sources: the first 160 participants of the ongoing ImmuneRACE study, and over 1,000 subjects contributed by 6 global collaborators. Sample metadata almost always included a de-identified subject ID, COVID-19 status, age in years and sex. Where available, HLA class I and class II types were obtained from metadata supplied by the sample provider rather than from assay-based typing. Results the study describes overall, beyond this receptor: Clinical and demographic metadata were provided uncurated, with the amount varying by source and participant.

Inclusive of the bounding cysteine and phenylalanine, the CDR3 is 14 residues long. Just the 42-base CDR3 DNA is kept, in frame starting at base 1. Sequences SNHLY (CDR1) and FYNNEI (CDR2) are obtained from the germline V gene. The immunoSEQ Assay, a bias-controlled multiplex PCR, was used to amplify TCRbeta CDR3 regions from genomic DNA. The study's own analysis went as follows. Within the assay, amplification of reference gene primers was used to estimate how many nucleated cells each sample contained. To quantify the absolute abundance of each unique TCRbeta CDR3 rearrangement, sequence reads were collapsed and filtered. For each sample, productive Simpson clonality was calculated as the square root of Simpson's diversity index over productive rearrangements. The clones in this table, taken by TCRdb from immuneACCESS, are in-frame only. Not every clone is retained; where verified, under half of the shortfall comes from an unresolved V gene, and the cause of the rest is unknown. That table is the source of V, J and clone size, and D and trimming were worked out from the DNA. Present in this sample are about 490,000 clones, 80% to 90% of which were seen just once. The top ten hold approximately 3% of the sample.

About this clone: This clone's antigen is unknown. Germline is not matched at one junction end, which may reflect a read error. This CDR3 is also generated by other DNA sequences in the sample.

The collaborating institutions used their own protocols to collect whole blood in K2EDTA tubes. For TCRbeta analysis, collaborators shipped samples as frozen whole blood, isolated PBMCs, or DNA extracted from either of those sample types. This chain joins TRBV2 to TRBJ1-5; 7 bases in between match TRBD1. Sequencing was done on a sample of peripheral blood. This TCR was sampled from a human donor in a cohort sampled during active COVID-19. The CDR3 has the sequence CASSEGGQFQPQHF. The DNA sequence reads TGTGCTAGCAGTGAAGGGGGCCAATTTCAGCCCCAGCATTTT.